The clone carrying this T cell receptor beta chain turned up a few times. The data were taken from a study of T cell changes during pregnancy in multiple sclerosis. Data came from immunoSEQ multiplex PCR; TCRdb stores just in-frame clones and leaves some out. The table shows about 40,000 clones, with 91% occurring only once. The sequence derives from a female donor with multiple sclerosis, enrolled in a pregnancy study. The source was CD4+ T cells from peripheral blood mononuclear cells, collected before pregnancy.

CDR3 amino acids: CASSLSRSNQPQHF. The CDR3 nucleotides are TGTGCCAGCAGCTTAAGCCGTAGCAATCAGCCCCAGCATTTT. This sequence joins TRBV7-9 and TRBJ1-5; D remains ambiguous. Trimming removed 2 bases at V and 0 bases at J, with 5 bases between. Per germline, CDR1 SEHNR and CDR2 FQNEAQ (reference sequence). This CDR3 is built from 14 residues.